A single sample gave rise to the 14 T cell receptor beta chains below, sequenced in a study of CD8+ T cells in alopecia areata. cDNA serving as the sequencing template came from extracted, reverse transcribed RNA. TCRdb's table, derived via immunoSEQ multiplex PCR, lists solely in-frame clones and lacks some. The repertoire holds a few hundred thousand clones, with about three fifths as singletons. Treatment meaning: oral pan-JAK inhibitor, 5-10 mg twice daily. The source was CD4+ T cells sorted from blood, collected around week 53, from a patient treated with tofacitinib. The source is a human donor with alopecia areata.

The table lists this clone with a few counts. The gene calls are TRBV2 and TRBJ1-5, with 11 bases matching TRBD1. CDR1 SNHLY and CDR2 FYNNEI come from the germline V gene. The length of the CDR3 is 16 residues. V trimming: 3 bases; J trimming: 2 bases; junction bases outside the gene matches: 3. DNA of the CDR3: TGTGCCAGCAGTGAGCGGACAGGGGGCGGCAATCAGCCCCAGCATTTT. Translating it yields CASSERTGGGNQPQHF.

The chain has TRBV2 and TRBJ2-3, with 9 positions matching TRBD2. V shed 7 bases, J shed 1 base, and the junction held 3 bases outside the gene matches. This CDR3 spans 14 amino acids. Germline V lookup: CDR1 SNHLY, CDR2 FYNNEI. This CDR3 is CASKVAGGTDTQYF. In DNA, the CDR3 is TGTGCCAGCAAGGTAGCGGGGGGCACAGATACGCAGTATTTT.

The V and J genes are TRBV9 and TRBJ2-3; 11 bases match TRBD2. V was pared by 4 bases and J by 0 bases, with 7 bases of the junction left unmatched. The germline gives CDR1 SGDLS, CDR2 YYNGEE. The CDR3 is 17 residues long. Here the CDR3 reads CASSLLAGGSSTDTQYF. CDR3 DNA sequence: TGTGCCAGCAGCCTCTTAGCGGGGGGGTCTAGCACAGATACGCAGTATTTT.

This sequence joins TRBV7-2 and TRBJ2-5; 7 nucleotides agree with TRBD2. V trimming: 0 bases; J trimming: 5 bases; junction bases outside the gene matches: 0. The CDR3 totals 13 residues. From germline, CDR1 is SGHTA and CDR2 FQGNSA. DNA of the CDR3: TGTGCCAGCAGCTTAGCTAGCGGGGAGACCCAGTACTTC. This codes for CASSLASGETQYF. Using reference TRBV7-2 and TRBJ2-5 for the parts outside the CDR3, the full variable domain is GAGVSQSPSNKVTEKGKDVELRCDPISGHTALYWYRQSLGQGLEFLIYFQGNSAPDKSGLPSDRFSAERTGGSVSTLTIQRTQQEDSAVYLCASSLASGETQYFGPGTRLLVL.

The rearrangement joins TRBV4-1 to TRBJ1-1; TRBD1 aligns across 9 bases. The CDR3 contains 16 residues. The V gene end was trimmed by 5 bases and the J gene end by 4 bases; junction bases not matched to a gene: 11. The germline V gene encodes CDR1 MGHRA and CDR2 YSYEKL. CDR3 sequence (DNA): TGCGCCAGCAGCATGCCCCGGGACAGGGACTTCACTGAAGCTTTCTTT. Amino acids: CASSMPRDRDFTEAFF.

The gene calls are TRBV30 and TRBJ2-5; D gene unclear. Germline lookup yields CDR1 GTSNPN and CDR2 SVGIG (reference sequence). Trimming shortened V by 1 base and J by 4 bases, and 10 bases separated the two germline ends. The CDR3 sequence is 13 residues long. The CDR3 bases are TGTGCCTGGAGTGAGGACGCCGTAGAGACCCAGTACTTC. It encodes CAWSEDAVETQYF. Full variable domain (rest looked up from reference TRBV30 and TRBJ2-5): SQTIHQWPATLVQPVGSPLSLECTVEGTSNPNLYWYRQAAGRGLQLLFYSVGIGQISSEVPQNLSASRPQDRQFILSSKKLLLSDSGFYLCAWSEDAVETQYFGPGTRLLVL.

This clone was picked up a small number of times. The chain couples TRBV27 to TRBJ2-1, with D possibly matching TRBD2 (5 bases). V was shortened by 5 bases and J by 11 bases, with 10 bases between the two germline ends. The CDR3 loop spans 11 amino acids. Germline loops: CDR1 MNHEY, CDR2 SMNVEV (reference sequence). CDR3: CASSLADKQFF. Written as DNA, the CDR3 is TGTGCCAGCAGTCTAGCCGATAAGCAGTTCTTC.

The chain joins TRBV29-1 to TRBJ2-7; 9 positions agree with TRBD1. Germline CDR1 SQVTM, CDR2 ANQGSEA. The CDR3 length is 16 residues. V shed 6 bases and J 1 base; nucleotides not matched to a gene: 13. In nucleotides, the CDR3 is TGCAGCGTGCATCGACCCTCAGGACAGGGGTCCTACGAGCAGTACTTC. This gives the protein CSVHRPSGQGSYEQYF.

The chain combines TRBV5-1 with TRBJ1-1; possibly TRBD1 for D (5 bases). CDR1 and CDR2 from the germline V gene are SGHRS and YFSETQ. The CDR3 consists of 14 residues. V was trimmed by 0 bases and J by 3 bases, leaving 9 bases between them. The CDR3 sequence is CASSLAVGDTEAFF. The CDR3 DNA follows: TGCGCCAGCAGCTTGGCTGTGGGGGACACTGAAGCTTTCTTT.

The chain joins TRBV9 to TRBJ2-3, with 7 bases fitting TRBD2. J lost 2 bases, V lost 4 bases, and 1 base had no gene match. The CDR3 extends over 13 amino acids. Germline lookup yields CDR1 SGDLS and CDR2 YYNGEE. This CDR3 reads CASSRGDTDTQYF. The CDR3 region has the DNA TGTGCCAGCAGCCGGGGGGACACAGATACGCAGTATTTT.

This clone was counted ten times or more. The chain combines TRBV6-5 with TRBJ1-4, with D maybe TRBD1 (5 bases). This CDR3 comprises 14 residues. In germline, CDR1 is MNHEY, CDR2 SVGAGI. The V gene lost 6 bases and the J gene lost 0 bases, with 8 bases spanning the gap. CDR3 nucleotides: TGTGCCAGCAGGAAACAGGCAACTAATGAAAAACTGTTTTTT. Protein: CASRKQATNEKLFF.

The chain recombines TRBV10-3 with TRBJ1-1; D perhaps matches TRBD1 (5 bases). The CDR3 length is 15 residues. Germline V gene lookup returns CDR1 ENHRY and CDR2 SYGVKD. Trimming pared 2 bases from V and 0 bases from J, leaving 10 bases between. CDR3 sequence reads: CAISENMGLNTEAFF. The CDR3, as DNA: TGTGCCATCAGTGAGAATATGGGGCTGAACACTGAAGCTTTCTTT.

This rearrangement joins TRBV4-1 to TRBJ1-1; no clear D. Germline V lookup: CDR1 MGHRA, CDR2 YSYEKL. This CDR3 is built from 13 residues. V lost 6 bases, J lost 8 bases, and 16 bases lay in between. CDR3 DNA sequence: TGCGCCAGCAGTCGATTGAGGGAGGGAGAAGCTTTCTTT. Its protein product is CASSRLREGEAFF.

The chain employs TRBV6-5 and TRBJ2-7; D tentatively reads TRBD1 or TRBD2 (5 bases each). Trimming pared 4 bases from V and 1 base from J, leaving 14 bases between. This CDR3 spans 15 amino acids. Germline V gives CDR1 MNHEY, CDR2 SVGAGI. The CDR3 sequence: CASSSGPGISYEQYF. For the CDR3, the DNA is TGTGCCAGCAGTTCGGGACCGGGGATTTCCTACGAGCAGTACTTC.